This TCR beta chain comes out of a study of blood T cell repertoires in COVID-19. Study details: Sources were T cells, B-cell-depleted T cells, or PBMCs; the material itself was cDNA or gDNA.

From germline, CDR1 is LGHDT and CDR2 YNNKEL (reference sequence). V lost 3 bases to trimming and J lost 5 bases; unmatched junction nucleotides: 6. This CDR3 is built from 14 residues. The authors' processing: The assay estimated nucleated cells by amplifying reference gene primers. The assay was immunoSEQ multiplex PCR, and TCRdb's table has in-frame clones only and misses some. Clone size and the V and J calls come from that table; the DNA yielded D and trimming. The table lists about 200,000 clones, 75% to 90% of them singletons. This chain connects TRBV3-1 (or the pseudogene TRBV3-2) to TRBJ2-7, with TRBD2 matching 8 bases. This TCR came from a human donor in a cohort sampled during active COVID-19. Sequencing input: peripheral blood. CDR3 region: CASSHPSGSNEQYF. Written as DNA, the CDR3 is TGTGCCAGCAGCCACCCAAGCGGGAGTAACGAGCAGTACTTC.